What follows describes a single T cell receptor beta chain. In germline, CDR1 is LGHDT, CDR2 YNNKEL (reference sequence). The length of the CDR3 is 12 residues. Between the trimmed V and J ends, which lost 4 bases and 7 bases, there was a span of 10 bases. The sample is drawn from a study of human T cells and chemical hapten exposure. TCRdb re-called the RACE reads through MiXCR, storing one row per CDR3 protein. The sample has some 81,000 distinct CDR3 sequences, about 7.5% seen once. Time point described: patch test 1, 2 weeks after DPC sensitization. The treatment here: therapeutic diphenylcyclopropenone sensitization with weekly scalp DPC.

The V call is TRBV3-1, the J call TRBJ1-1; possible D gene TRBD1, 6 bases. The sequence came from a woman younger than 45 with alopecia areata. Some clones in this sample may be carry-over from other donors' samples. The material sequenced was whole blood, taken in connection with sensitization to the hapten diphenylcyclopropenone (DPC). This CDR3 reads CASSRTDSEAFF. The CDR3 nucleotides read TGTGCCAGCAGCCGAACGGACAGTGAAGCTTTCTTT.